These 26 T cell receptor beta chains originate from one sample sequenced in a study of cytotoxic CD8 clonotypes in ibrutinib-treated CLL. This table comes from immunoSEQ multiplex PCR, and its TCRdb copy is limited to in-frame clones, with some not included. Of 130,000 to 150,000 clones in the sample, about 80% were seen once. Sequencing was performed on PBMCs, taken after 12 months of ibrutinib treatment. Every receptor here comes from a human donor with chronic lymphocytic leukemia.

This chain connects TRBV4-3 to TRBJ2-7; possibly TRBD2 for D (5 bases). The CDR3 runs 13 residues. With 5 bases removed from V and 6 bases from J, the gap between germline ends came to 14 bases. Germline CDR1 LGHNA, CDR2 YSLEER. CDR3 in DNA: TGCGCCAGCAGCTACGCGCGGGCCCGCGAGCAGTACTTC. This translates into CASSYARAREQYF.

This chain connects TRBV28 to TRBJ2-3; D might be TRBD2 (6 bases). V lost 8 bases and J lost 3, with 15 bases in between. The CDR3 consists of 14 residues. Germline V gene lookup returns CDR1 MDHEN and CDR2 SYDVKM. The CDR3 here is CASSPGVGTDTQYF. CDR3 coding DNA: TGTGCCAGCTCCCCGGGAGTTGGGACAGATACGCAGTATTTT. The variable domain in full, completed from reference TRBV28 and TRBJ2-3, reads DVKVTQSSRYLVKRTGEKVFLECVQDMDHENMFWYRQDPGLGLRLIYFSYDVKMKEKGDIPEGYSVSREKKERFSLILESASTNQTSMYLCASSPGVGTDTQYFGPGTRLTVL.

V and J are TRBV5-4 and TRBJ2-1, with TRBD2 matching over 11 bases. V dropped 3 bases and J dropped 2; count of bases not matched to a gene: 1. This CDR3 comprises 15 residues. CDR1 and CDR2 (germline): SGHNT, YYREEE (reference sequence). CDR3 in amino acids: CASSSTSGTYNEQFF. The CDR3 DNA reads TGTGCCAGCAGCTCGACTAGCGGGACCTACAATGAGCAGTTCTTC.

The chain uses TRBV6-5 and TRBJ2-5; no definite D call. This CDR3 is built from 15 residues. Trimming removed 5 bases from V and 2 bases from J, with 15 bases in between. CDR1 and CDR2 (germline): MNHEY, SVGAGI. The CDR3 DNA is TGTGCCAGCAGTGCCGGTCTCCGAGCGCAAGAGACCCAGTACTTC. Its protein is CASSAGLRAQETQYF.

This chain uses TRBV18 with TRBJ1-4; TRBD1 aligns across 9 bases. Germline trimming cut 3 bases from V and 0 bases from J; bases unmatched to any gene: 14. The germline gives CDR1 KGHSH, CDR2 LQKENI. The CDR3 totals 20 residues. The chain's CDR3 is CASSPRTGGGSAATNEKLFF. CDR3 DNA sequence: TGTGCCAGCTCACCTCGCACAGGGGGCGGGAGCGCCGCAACTAATGAAAAACTGTTTTTT.

This chain uses TRBV18 with TRBJ2-1, with TRBD2 matching over 9 bases. Germline V gives CDR1 KGHSH, CDR2 LQKENI. This CDR3 comprises 18 residues. V lost 3 bases to trimming and J lost 0 bases; unmatched junction nucleotides: 9. The CDR3 region is CASSPFAGGPLSYNEQFF. The CDR3 bases are TGTGCCAGCTCACCTTTCGCGGGAGGGCCCCTCTCCTACAATGAGCAGTTCTTC.

The V call is TRBV5-4, the J call TRBJ2-7, with 9 bases aligning to TRBD2. Germline V gives CDR1 SGHNT, CDR2 YYREEE (reference sequence). The CDR3 sequence is 15 residues long. V gave up 4 bases and J gave up 1 base; unmatched junction bases: 6. The CDR3: CASSPSGRRSYEQYF. CDR3 nucleotide sequence: TGTGCCAGCAGCCCAAGCGGGAGGAGGTCCTACGAGCAGTACTTC.

The chain has TRBV11-2 and TRBJ2-3, with 15 nucleotides matching TRBD2. V trimming: 3 bases; J trimming: 4 bases; junction bases outside the gene matches: 2. This CDR3 has 16 amino acids. Germline CDR1 and CDR2: SGHAT and FQNNGV. As DNA, the CDR3 is TGTGCCAGCAGCTTCGGACTAGCGGGAGGGTCAGATACGCAGTATTTT. Translated: CASSFGLAGGSDTQYF.

This clone was seen a single time. The V gene is TRBV5-1, the J gene TRBJ2-5; 9 bases map to TRBD2. The germline V gene has CDR1 SGHRS and CDR2 YFSETQ. CDR3 length: 15 residues. Unmatched junction bases numbered 4, after V lost 0 bases and J lost 4 bases. CDR3 DNA: TGCGCCAGCAGCTTGGCCGGGACTAGCACAGAGACCCAGTACTTC. Amino acids: CASSLAGTSTETQYF.

The V call is TRBV19, the J call TRBJ1-1, with D possibly matching TRBD1 (5 bases). V was cut by 5 bases and J by 3 bases, with 13 bases left in between. Germline CDR1 is LNHDA and CDR2 is SQIVND (reference sequence). This CDR3 is 14 amino acids long. The CDR3 is CASSVGFRDTEAFF. CDR3 bases: TGTGCCAGTAGTGTGGGGTTCAGGGACACTGAAGCTTTCTTT.

This clone appeared a single time. J is TRBJ2-7 and V is TRBV6-6; D is undetermined. The CDR3 loop spans 14 amino acids. CDR1 is MNHNY, CDR2 SVGAGI, per germline (reference sequence). V gave up 5 bases and J gave up 0 bases, with 11 bases separating them. The CDR3 DNA reads TGTGCCAGCAGTCGCCAACTGGCCTCCTACGAGCAGTACTTC. This codes for CASSRQLASYEQYF.

V usage is TRBV11-2 and J usage is TRBJ2-7; possibly TRBD1 for D (6 bases). This CDR3 has 15 residues. The germline V and J ends were trimmed by 1 base and 0 bases, with 10 bases remaining between them. From germline, CDR1 is SGHAT and CDR2 FQNNGV. As DNA, the CDR3 is TGTGCCAGCAGCTTAGGGACAGCCTACTCCTACGAGCAGTACTTC. Its protein product is CASSLGTAYSYEQYF.

The chain couples TRBV4-3 to TRBJ2-1; D remains unclear. The CDR3 is 15 residues long. Per germline, CDR1 LGHNA and CDR2 YSLEER. V lost 0 bases, J lost 2 bases, and 8 bases lay in between. Here the CDR3 reads CASSQELRPYNEQFF. In DNA, the CDR3 is TGCGCCAGCAGCCAAGAGTTGCGGCCCTACAATGAGCAGTTCTTC.

The chain employs TRBV7-9 and TRBJ2-7, with D perhaps matching TRBD2 (7 bases). The V gene's germline CDR1 is SEHNR and CDR2 FQNEAQ (reference sequence). The CDR3 runs to 18 residues. V was trimmed by 1 base and J by 2 bases, leaving 21 bases between them. The CDR3 sequence: CASSLGSVGGGEPYEQYF. CDR3 nucleotides: TGTGCCAGCAGCTTAGGGTCGGTGGGAGGGGGAGAACCCTACGAGCAGTACTTC.

The chain employs TRBV6-5 and TRBJ1-1, with TRBD1 identical over 7 bases. The germline gives CDR1 MNHEY, CDR2 SVGAGI. CDR3 length equals 12 residues. V trimming: 7 bases; J trimming: 7 bases; junction bases outside the gene matches: 6. The CDR3 here is CASNPRTGEAFF. Written as DNA, the CDR3 is TGTGCCAGCAATCCACGGACAGGTGAAGCTTTCTTT.

The rearrangement links TRBV6-5 to TRBJ1-1; a possible D gene is TRBD1 (5 bases). Germline V lookup: CDR1 MNHEY, CDR2 SVGAGI. This CDR3 spans 13 amino acids. Trimming took 2 bases from V and 11 from J, leaving 15 bases between them. The CDR3, as DNA: TGTGCCAGCAGTTACGCGGGCAGGGCGTTCGCTTTCTTT. As protein: CASSYAGRAFAFF.

This chain joins TRBV7-9 and TRBJ1-1, with D unresolved. This CDR3 is 13 amino acids long. Germline V CDR1 and CDR2: SEHNR, FQNEAQ (reference sequence). V was pared by 4 bases and J by 3 bases, with 9 bases between. For the CDR3, the DNA is TGTGCCAGCAGCTCCGTCACGGACACTGAAGCTTTCTTT. As protein: CASSSVTDTEAFF.

The chain combines TRBV7-6 with TRBJ1-2; D is possibly TRBD1 (5 bases). V was trimmed by 5 bases and J by 5 bases, leaving 15 bases between them. Germline V gives CDR1 SGHVS, CDR2 FNYEAQ. This CDR3 has 14 amino acids. DNA of the CDR3: TGTGCCAGCAGCCCCGGGACCGCAGAGTATGGCTACACCTTC. Residues: CASSPGTAEYGYTF.

This clone showed up just once. The chain carries TRBV30 and TRBJ2-7; D is unresolved. The germline CDR1 and CDR2 sequences are GTSNPN and SVGIG (reference sequence). The CDR3 loop spans 11 amino acids. Trimming shortened V by 8 bases and J by 3 bases, and 11 bases separated the two germline ends. For the CDR3, the DNA is TGTGCCCAGGAGTACAACTACGAGCAGTACTTC. The encoded protein is CAQEYNYEQYF. The entire variable domain, with the rest obtained from reference TRBV30 and TRBJ2-7, is as follows: SQTIHQWPATLVQPVGSPLSLECTVEGTSNPNLYWYRQAAGRGLQLLFYSVGIGQISSEVPQNLSASRPQDRQFILSSKKLLLSDSGFYLCAQEYNYEQYFGPGTRLTVT.

This sequence joins TRBV2 and TRBJ2-7; either TRBD1 or TRBD2 may fit D (5 bases each). V was clipped by 9 bases and J by 7 bases, with 13 bases between them. Germline values: CDR1 SNHLY, CDR2 FYNNEI. The CDR3 consists of 11 residues. CDR3 in amino acids: CASLLWGEQYF. In DNA form, the CDR3 reads TGTGCCAGTCTTCTCTGGGGGGAGCAGTACTTC.

The chain carries TRBV7-8 and TRBJ2-7; D gene ambiguous. The CDR3 has 15 residues. CDR1 is SGHVS, CDR2 FQNEAQ, per germline. V was shortened by 5 bases and J by 5 bases, with 19 bases between the two germline ends. This CDR3 is CASSRTLTTGDEQYF. CDR3 in DNA: TGTGCCAGCAGCCGAACCCTCACGACTGGCGACGAGCAGTACTTC.

This chain links TRBV30 with TRBJ2-7, with TRBD1 matching over 7 bases. V gave up 2 bases and J gave up 2 bases; unmatched junction bases: 6. Germline V gene data show CDR1 as GTSNPN and CDR2 as SVGIG (reference sequence). The CDR3 is 14 amino acids. The CDR3 DNA reads as TGTGCCTGGAGTTACACCGGGACAGCCTACGAGCAGTACTTC. This translates into CAWSYTGTAYEQYF.

This chain connects TRBV30 to TRBJ2-1; D remains unclear. The CDR3 has 12 residues. Deletions cut 5 bases from V and 5 bases from J, with 10 bases between. Germline values: CDR1 GTSNPN, CDR2 SVGIG (reference sequence). CDR3 bases: TGTGCCTGGGGCTGGCCCAACAATGAGCAGTTCTTC. This sequence encodes CAWGWPNNEQFF.

This clone was observed a handful of times. The chain joins TRBV5-4 to TRBJ2-2, with D possibly being TRBD2 (5 bases). CDR1 is SGHNT and CDR2 is YYREEE in the germline V gene (reference sequence). Trimming removed 3 bases at V and 4 bases at J, with 7 bases between. The CDR3 covers 13 residues. CDR3 DNA sequence: TGTGCCAGCAGCTCGCTAGCCACCGGGGAGCTGTTTTTT. Protein: CASSSLATGELFF.

The chain couples TRBV19 to TRBJ2-7; D is unclear. V shed 1 base and J shed 3 bases, with 13 bases lying between them. The germline gives CDR1 LNHDA, CDR2 SQIVND (reference sequence). The CDR3 is 15 amino acids. The CDR3 nucleotides are TGTGCCAGTAGTATAGCCATTATAGACCTCTACGAGCAGTACTTC. Its translation is CASSIAIIDLYEQYF.

This clone has only one observation. V and J are TRBV6-5 and TRBJ2-1; TRBD2 matches at 13 bases. The CDR3 has 15 amino acids. Germline V gene lookup returns CDR1 MNHEY and CDR2 SVGAGI. The V segment lost 5 bases and the J segment 10 bases; nucleotides outside the gene matches: 8. The CDR3 region has the DNA TGTGCCAGCAGTACACTAGCGGGAGGGGGGGTCGAGCAGTTCTTC. It codes for CASSTLAGGGVEQFF.